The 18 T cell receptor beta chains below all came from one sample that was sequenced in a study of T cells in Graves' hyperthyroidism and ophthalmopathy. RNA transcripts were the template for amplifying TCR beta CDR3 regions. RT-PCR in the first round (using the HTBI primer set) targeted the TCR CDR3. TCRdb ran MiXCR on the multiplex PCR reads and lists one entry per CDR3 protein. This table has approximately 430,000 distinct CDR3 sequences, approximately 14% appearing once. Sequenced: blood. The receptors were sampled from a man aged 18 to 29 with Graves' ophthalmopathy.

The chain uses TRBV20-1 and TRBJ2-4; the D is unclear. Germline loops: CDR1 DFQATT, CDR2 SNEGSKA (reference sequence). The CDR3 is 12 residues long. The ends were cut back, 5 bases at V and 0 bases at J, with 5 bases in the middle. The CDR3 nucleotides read TGCAGTGCTCGCCTAGCCAAAAACATTCAGTACTTC. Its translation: CSARLAKNIQYF.

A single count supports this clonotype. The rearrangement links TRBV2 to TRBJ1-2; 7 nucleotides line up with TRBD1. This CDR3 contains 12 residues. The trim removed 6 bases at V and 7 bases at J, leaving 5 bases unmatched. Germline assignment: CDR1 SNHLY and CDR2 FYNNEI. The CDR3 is CASRGRGGGYTF. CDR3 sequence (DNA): TGTGCCAGCAGGGGCAGGGGGGGTGGCTACACCTTC.

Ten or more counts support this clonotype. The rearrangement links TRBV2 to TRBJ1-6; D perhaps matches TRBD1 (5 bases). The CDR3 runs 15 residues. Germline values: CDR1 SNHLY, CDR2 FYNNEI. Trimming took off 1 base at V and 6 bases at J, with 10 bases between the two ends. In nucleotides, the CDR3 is TGTGCCAGCAGTGAAGACGCTAGGGGTAATTCACCCCTCCACTTT. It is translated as CASSEDARGNSPLHF.

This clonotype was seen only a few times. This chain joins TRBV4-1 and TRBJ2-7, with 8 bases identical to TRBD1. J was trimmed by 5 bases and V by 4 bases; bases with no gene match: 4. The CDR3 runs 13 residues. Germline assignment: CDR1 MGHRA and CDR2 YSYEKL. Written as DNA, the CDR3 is TGCGCCAGCAGCCCCCGACAGGGGCACGAGCAGTACTTC. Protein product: CASSPRQGHEQYF.

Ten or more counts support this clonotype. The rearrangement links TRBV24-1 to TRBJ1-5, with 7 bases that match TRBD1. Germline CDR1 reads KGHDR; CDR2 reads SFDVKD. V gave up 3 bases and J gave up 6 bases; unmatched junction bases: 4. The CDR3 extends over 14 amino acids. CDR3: CATSDDRAGQPQHF. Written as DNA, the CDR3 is TGTGCCACCAGTGATGACAGGGCGGGTCAGCCCCAGCATTTT.

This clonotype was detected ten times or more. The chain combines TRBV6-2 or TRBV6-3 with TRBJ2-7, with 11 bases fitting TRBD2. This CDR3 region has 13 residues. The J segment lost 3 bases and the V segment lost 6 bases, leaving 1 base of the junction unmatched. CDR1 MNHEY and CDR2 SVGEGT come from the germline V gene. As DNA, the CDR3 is TGTGCCAGCAGGACTAGCGGGGTCTACGAGCAGTACTTC. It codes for CASRTSGVYEQYF.

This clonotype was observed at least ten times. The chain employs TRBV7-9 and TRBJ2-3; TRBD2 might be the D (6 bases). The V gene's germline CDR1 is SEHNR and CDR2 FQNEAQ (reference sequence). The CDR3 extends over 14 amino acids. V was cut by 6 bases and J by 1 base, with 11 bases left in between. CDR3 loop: CASSFSGGTDTQYF. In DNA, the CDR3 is TGTGCCAGCAGTTTCTCGGGGGGCACAGATACGCAGTATTTT.

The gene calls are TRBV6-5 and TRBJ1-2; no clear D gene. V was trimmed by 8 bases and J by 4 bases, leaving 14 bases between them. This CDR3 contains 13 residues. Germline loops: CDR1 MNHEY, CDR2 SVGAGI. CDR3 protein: CASVGGTSYGYTF. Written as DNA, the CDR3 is TGTGCCAGCGTTGGAGGTACGTCCTATGGCTACACCTTC.

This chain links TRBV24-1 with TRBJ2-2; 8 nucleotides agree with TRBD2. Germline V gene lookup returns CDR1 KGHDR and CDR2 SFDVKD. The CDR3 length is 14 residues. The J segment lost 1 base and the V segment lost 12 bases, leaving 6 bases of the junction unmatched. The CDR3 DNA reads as TGTGCCCCGCTAAGCGGGGGGAACACCGGGGAGCTGTTTTTT. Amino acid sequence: CAPLSGGNTGELFF.

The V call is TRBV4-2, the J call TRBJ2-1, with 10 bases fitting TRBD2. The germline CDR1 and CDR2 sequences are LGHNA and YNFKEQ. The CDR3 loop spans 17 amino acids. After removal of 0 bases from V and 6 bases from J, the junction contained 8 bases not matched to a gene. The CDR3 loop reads CASSQDGLAGVPNEQFF. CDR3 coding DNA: TGTGCCAGCAGCCAAGACGGCCTAGCGGGAGTCCCCAATGAGCAGTTCTTC.

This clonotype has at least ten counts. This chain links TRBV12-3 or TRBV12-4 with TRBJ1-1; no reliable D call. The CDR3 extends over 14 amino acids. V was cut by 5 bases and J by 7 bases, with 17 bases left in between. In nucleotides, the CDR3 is TGTGCCAGCAGTCCCCAGAGACGGAGCAGTGAAGCTTTCTTT. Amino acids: CASSPQRRSSEAFF.

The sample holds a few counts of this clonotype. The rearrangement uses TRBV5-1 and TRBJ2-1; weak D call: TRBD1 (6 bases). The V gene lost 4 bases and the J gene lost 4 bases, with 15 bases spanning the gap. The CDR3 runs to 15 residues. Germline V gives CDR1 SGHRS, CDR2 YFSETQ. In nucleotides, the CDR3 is TGCGCCAGCAGCCCATTACAGGGTCGTTACAATGAGCAGTTCTTC. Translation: CASSPLQGRYNEQFF.

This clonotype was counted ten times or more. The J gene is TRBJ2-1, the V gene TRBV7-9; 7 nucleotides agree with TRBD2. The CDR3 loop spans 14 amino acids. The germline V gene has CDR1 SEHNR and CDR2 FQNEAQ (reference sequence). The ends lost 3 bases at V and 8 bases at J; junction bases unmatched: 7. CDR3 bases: TGTGCCAGCAGCTTGAGCCGGGAGGCAGATGAGCAGTTCTTC. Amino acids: CASSLSREADEQFF.

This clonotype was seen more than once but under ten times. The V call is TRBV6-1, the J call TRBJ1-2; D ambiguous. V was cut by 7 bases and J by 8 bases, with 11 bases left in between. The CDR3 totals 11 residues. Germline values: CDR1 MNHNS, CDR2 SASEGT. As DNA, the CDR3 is TGTGCCAGCACCACCACCCAGGGCTACACCTTC. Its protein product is CASTTTQGYTF.

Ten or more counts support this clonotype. CDR3 sequence: CASRPGAAYEQYF. In nucleotides, the CDR3 is TGTGCCAGCAGACCCGGGGCCGCCTACGAGCAGTACTTC. The genes are TRBV11-2 and TRBJ2-7; D assignment may be TRBD1 or TRBD2 (5 bases each). V lost 6 bases and J 2 bases, leaving 11 bases between the germline ends. Germline CDR1 SGHAT, CDR2 FQNNGV. This CDR3 is built from 13 residues.

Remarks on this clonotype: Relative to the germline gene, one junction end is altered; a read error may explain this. The CDR3 spells CASGEAGNTGELFF. In nucleotides, the CDR3 is TGTGCCAGCGGTGAGGCCGGGAACACCGGGGAGCTGTTTTTT. This chain links TRBV6-1 with TRBJ2-2, with D unclear. This CDR3 spans 14 amino acids. Germline values: CDR1 MNHNS, CDR2 SASEGT.

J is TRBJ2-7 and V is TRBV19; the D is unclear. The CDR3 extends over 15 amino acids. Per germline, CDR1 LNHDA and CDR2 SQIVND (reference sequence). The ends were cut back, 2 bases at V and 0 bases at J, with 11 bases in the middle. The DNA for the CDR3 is TGTGCCAGTAGTATAACTACGGCCGTCTCCTACGAGCAGTACTTC. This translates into CASSITTAVSYEQYF. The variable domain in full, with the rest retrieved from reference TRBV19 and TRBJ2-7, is DGGITQSPKYLFRKEGQNVTLSCEQNLNHDAMYWYRQDPGQGLRLIYYSQIVNDFQKGDIAEGYSVSREKKESFPLTVTSAQKNPTAFYLCASSITTAVSYEQYFGPGTRLTVT.

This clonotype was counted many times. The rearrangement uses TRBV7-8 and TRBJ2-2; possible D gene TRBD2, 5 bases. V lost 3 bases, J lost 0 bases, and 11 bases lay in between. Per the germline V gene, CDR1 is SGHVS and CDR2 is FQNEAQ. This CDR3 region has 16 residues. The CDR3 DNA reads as TGTGCCAGCAGCTTGAGATCGGGGACGAACACCGGGGAGCTGTTTTTT. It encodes CASSLRSGTNTGELFF.